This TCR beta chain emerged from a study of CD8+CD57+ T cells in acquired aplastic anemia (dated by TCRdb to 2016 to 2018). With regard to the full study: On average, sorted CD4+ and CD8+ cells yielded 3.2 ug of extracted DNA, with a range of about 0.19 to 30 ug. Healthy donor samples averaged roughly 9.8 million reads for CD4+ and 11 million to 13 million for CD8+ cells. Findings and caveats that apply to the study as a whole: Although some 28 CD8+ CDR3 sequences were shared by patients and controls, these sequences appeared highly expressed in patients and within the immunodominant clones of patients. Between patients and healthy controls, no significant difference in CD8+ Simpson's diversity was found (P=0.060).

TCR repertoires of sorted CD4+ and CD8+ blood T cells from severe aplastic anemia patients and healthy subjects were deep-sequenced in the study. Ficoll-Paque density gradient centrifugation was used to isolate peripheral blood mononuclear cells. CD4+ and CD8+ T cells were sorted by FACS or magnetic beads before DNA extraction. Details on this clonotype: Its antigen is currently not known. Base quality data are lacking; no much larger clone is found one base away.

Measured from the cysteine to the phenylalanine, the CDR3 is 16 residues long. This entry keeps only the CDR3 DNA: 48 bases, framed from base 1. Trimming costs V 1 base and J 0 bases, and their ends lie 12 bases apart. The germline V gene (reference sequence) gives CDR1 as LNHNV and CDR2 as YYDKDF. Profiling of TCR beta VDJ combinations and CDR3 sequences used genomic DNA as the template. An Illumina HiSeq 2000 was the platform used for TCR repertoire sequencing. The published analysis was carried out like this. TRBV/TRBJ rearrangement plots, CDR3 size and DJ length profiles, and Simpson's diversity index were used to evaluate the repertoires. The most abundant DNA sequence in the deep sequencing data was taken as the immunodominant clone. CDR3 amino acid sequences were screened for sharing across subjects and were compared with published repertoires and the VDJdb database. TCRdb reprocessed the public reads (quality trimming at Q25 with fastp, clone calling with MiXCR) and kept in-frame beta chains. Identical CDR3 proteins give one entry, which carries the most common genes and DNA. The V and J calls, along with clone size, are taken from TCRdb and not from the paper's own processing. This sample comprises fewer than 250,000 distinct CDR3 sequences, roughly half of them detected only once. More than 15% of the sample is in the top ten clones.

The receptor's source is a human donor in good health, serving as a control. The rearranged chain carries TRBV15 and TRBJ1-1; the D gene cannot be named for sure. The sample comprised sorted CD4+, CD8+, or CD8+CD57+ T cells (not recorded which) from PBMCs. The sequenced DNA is TGTGCCACCAGCAGAGCATTTGCAGCCTTGAACACTGAAGCTTTCTTT. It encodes CATSRAFAALNTEAFF.